This T cell receptor beta chain was recovered during a study of identical twins (dated by TCRdb to about 2016). The study in broad terms: To test whether fetal clonotypes persist, the study used deep sequencing on TCR alpha and beta repertoires from monozygotic twins, unrelated adults of various ages, and cord blood. To rule out contamination, the twin experiments were replicated at different times with different library preparation protocols.

Every donor in the study was a healthy Caucasian. Three pairs of female monozygotic twins, all aged about 18 to 30 years, were included in the twin cohort. The RNA used for TCR libraries was isolated from peripheral blood mononuclear cells. Relative to germline, V is 3 bases shorter and J is 1 base shorter, with 12 bases between their ends. Spanning cysteine to phenylalanine, the CDR3 consists of 14 amino acids. Only the CDR3 part of the read is kept: 42 bases, read in frame from the first base. CDR1 and CDR2 are drawn from the germline V gene (reference sequence): DFQATT, SNEGSKA. Library generation was performed with 5' RACE. For sequencing, an Illumina HiSeq 2000 was employed. Template switching added a universal primer binding site, and the final cDNA carried a unique molecular identifier that allowed TCR cDNA molecules to be counted accurately. Specific primers in the conserved constant-segment region were used to synthesize first-strand cDNA for TCR alpha and beta chains. To control for contamination, every cDNA library was double barcoded, receiving both a SMART-Mk sample barcode and Illumina barcodes. TruSeq adapter sequences, together with Illumina sample barcodes, were added in two successive PCR steps. The Illumina HiSeq platform was used with custom primers to sequence TCR alpha and beta cDNA libraries. Under the source paper's analysis protocol: MiGEC was used to process raw reads and extract unique molecular identifiers, and MiXCR was used to find CDR3 positions. Recombination models were inferred per individual with the repgenHMM and IGoR tools using an EM algorithm. Shared clonotype analysis was performed with the tcR package in R, normalizing sharing by the product of cloneset sizes. Out-of-frame nonproductive sequences were analyzed to study raw recombination free of thymic and clonal selection effects. TCRdb reworked the public reads: Q25 trimming with fastp, MiXCR clone assembly, productive beta chains retained. Every CDR3 protein is listed once, alongside the most common genes and DNA of its rows. The authors' filters were not applied to this entry. The sample table lists about 660,000 distinct CDR3 sequences, 8.6% of them with a count of one. The ten biggest clones cover approximately 0.96% of the sample.

General findings and caveats noted by the study authors: Out-of-frame TCR alpha sequences shared between twins showed an excess of low generation-probability sequences compared with coincidental sharing between unrelated individuals. Excess twin sharing in beta out-of-frame sequences was weaker because fewer shared sequences lowered the signal-to-noise ratio. Out-of-frame TCR alpha sharing in monozygotic twins was systematically underestimated by recombination models, whereas sharing between unrelated individuals was in agreement with the recombination models. Fewer insertions were carried by abundant cord blood beta clonotypes, a similar but weaker trend appeared in young adult naive repertoires, and no such trend appeared in memory repertoires. Because the same donors could not be followed over many years, conclusions were based on cross-sectional statistical analysis. Invariant T cells such as MAIT and iNKT could partly confound zero-insertion analyses, although diverse VJ usage argued against such confounding for most clonotypes.

This clonotype was detected ten times or more. Its antigen remains undetermined. No base quality information exists; no much larger clone differs at one position. The data also belong to a second study, concerning yellow fever vaccine responses in identical twins. Looking at the second paper: The authors reported that the T cell response to vaccination in identical twins appeared partly convergent and partly personalized. Focusing on identical twins, the study followed the T cell clones that responded to the vaccine, and did so with precision.

This receptor was taken from a woman aged 18-29 years in good health. Input material: PBMCs. The rearrangement combines TRBV20-1 with TRBJ2-5, with TRBD2 tentatively as D gene (7 bases match). The sequence in DNA is TGCAGTGCTAGCGGGCGGGGGCCCCAAGAGACCCAGTACTTC. This codes for CSASGRGPQETQYF.